A single sample gave rise to the 27 T cell receptor beta chains below, sequenced in a study of a mutant IDH1 vaccine in newly diagnosed glioma. Noted time point: week 23, last vaccination. A single vaccine dose contained 300 ug of mutant IDH1 20-mer peptide, and topical imiquimod was used with it. No cognate antigen is known for these TCRs. Using immunoSEQ multiplex PCR, the repertoire was profiled, and TCRdb retains in-frame clones only, with some absent. The sample yields about 56,000 clones, 85% to 90% seen once. This sample comprised PBMCs, obtained from a glioma patient whose treatment included an IDH1 peptide vaccine. These receptors were taken from a man in his forties with glioma.

This clone was observed a few times. The rearrangement uses TRBV25-1 and TRBJ2-2; TRBD1 might be the D (5 bases). With 3 bases removed from V and 7 bases from J, the gap between germline ends came to 12 bases. Looked up from germline, CDR1 is MGHDK and CDR2 is SYGVNS. The CDR3 runs 14 residues. The CDR3 is CASSEALDSGELFF. The CDR3 DNA reads as TGTGCCAGCAGTGAGGCTCTAGACAGCGGGGAGCTGTTTTTT.

This chain connects TRBV7-6 to TRBJ2-6, with 7 bases fitting TRBD1. CDR3 length: 18 residues. J was trimmed by 0 bases and V by 1 base; bases with no gene match: 6. Germline V gives CDR1 SGHVS, CDR2 FNYEAQ. CDR3 loop: CASSLDIQGSSGANVLTF. CDR3 sequence (DNA): TGTGCCAGCAGCTTAGATATACAGGGGAGCTCTGGGGCCAACGTCCTGACTTTC.

DNA of the CDR3: TGTGCCAGCAGCCCTCGGGACTTAAACACCGGGGAGCTGTTTTTT. Its protein is CASSPRDLNTGELFF. The chain employs TRBV9 and TRBJ2-2, with a possible D match to TRBD2 (6 bases). Germline V lookup: CDR1 SGDLS, CDR2 YYNGEE. Trimming left V 4 bases short and J 2 bases short, with 12 bases between. The CDR3 is made up of 15 amino acids.

This rearrangement joins TRBV9 to TRBJ1-4, with D possibly matching TRBD1 (5 bases). Trimming stripped 3 bases from V and 4 bases from J, with 16 bases between. The germline V gene encodes CDR1 SGDLS and CDR2 YYNGEE. The CDR3 consists of 16 residues. This chain's CDR3 is CASSAEGRGHNEKLFF. The CDR3 nucleotides are TGTGCCAGCAGCGCGGAGGGGAGGGGCCATAATGAAAAACTGTTTTTT. The whole variable domain, filled in from reference TRBV9 and TRBJ1-4, reads DSGVTQTPKHLITATGQRVTLRCSPRSGDLSVYWYQQSLDQGLQFLIQYYNGEERAKGNILERFSAQQFPDLHSELNLSSLELGDSALYFCASSAEGRGHNEKLFFGSGTQLSVL.

The rearrangement joins TRBV5-1 to TRBJ1-2, with D uncertain. V was shortened by 6 bases and J by 6 bases, with 18 bases between the two germline ends. The CDR3 runs to 14 residues. Looked up from germline, CDR1 is SGHRS and CDR2 is YFSETQ. CDR3 sequence: CASNPGPDLNGYTF. As DNA, the CDR3 is TGCGCCAGCAACCCCGGACCCGACTTAAATGGCTACACCTTC.

This rearrangement joins TRBV7-2 to TRBJ2-7; 7 bases line up with TRBD2. The V and J ends lost 1 base and 3 bases, in that order; junction bases with no gene match: 15. Germline V gene data show CDR1 as SGHTA and CDR2 as FQGNSA. This CDR3 contains 18 residues. DNA of the CDR3: TGTGCCAGCAGCTTAGTCTCTTTGTCTAGCGGATTTTACTACGAGCAGTACTTC. Protein: CASSLVSLSSGFYYEQYF.

This clone was seen more than once but under ten times. V usage is TRBV4-1 and J usage is TRBJ2-7; perhaps TRBD1 as D (6 bases). Germline V gene data show CDR1 as MGHRA and CDR2 as YSYEKL. The CDR3 consists of 14 residues. V was trimmed by 8 bases and J by 6 bases, leaving 20 bases between them. CDR3 coding DNA: TGCGCCAGCGGGGGCCGGACCTTTGTGGGCGAGCAGTACTTC. It is translated as CASGGRTFVGEQYF.

The chain recombines TRBV4-1 with TRBJ2-7; TRBD2 matches at 10 bases. The CDR3 extends over 14 amino acids. Trimming removed 4 bases from V and 6 bases from J; junction bases left unmatched: 6. Germline V gene sequence: CDR1 MGHRA, CDR2 YSYEKL. The CDR3 DNA reads as TGCGCCAGCAGCCCAGCGGGAGGGGCTCTCGAGCAGTACTTC. This translates into CASSPAGGALEQYF.

V usage is TRBV4-2 and J usage is TRBJ2-5; the match to TRBD2 covers 7 bases. V was pared by 4 bases and J by 5 bases, with 4 bases of the junction left unmatched. CDR3 length equals 13 residues. CDR1 and CDR2 from the germline V gene are LGHNA and YNFKEQ. Here the CDR3 DNA reads TGTGCCAGCAGCCCGGGACTACGGGAGACCCAGTACTTC. Protein: CASSPGLRETQYF.

The genes are TRBV4-1 and TRBJ1-3; the D is unclear. Germline V gene sequence: CDR1 MGHRA, CDR2 YSYEKL. The CDR3 is 16 amino acids. V shed 1 base and J shed 0 bases, with 10 bases lying between them. In nucleotides, the CDR3 is TGCGCCAGCAGCCAAGGGAAGTCTTTCTCTGGAAACACCATATATTTT. As protein: CASSQGKSFSGNTIYF.

V is TRBV6-5 and J is TRBJ2-5; 8 bases fit TRBD2. Trimming removed 6 bases from V and 4 bases from J; junction bases left unmatched: 7. The CDR3 contains 14 residues. CDR1 is MNHEY and CDR2 is SVGAGI in the germline V gene. The CDR3: CASSTGTRRETQYF. In nucleotides, the CDR3 is TGTGCCAGCAGCACCGGGACTAGGAGAGAGACCCAGTACTTC.

The chain employs TRBV5-8 and TRBJ2-3; 8 positions match TRBD2. The CDR3 spans 15 residues. After removal of 4 bases from V and 2 bases from J, the junction contained 6 bases not matched to a gene. Germline CDR1 SGHTS, CDR2 YDEGEE. The CDR3 reads CASSPAGEFTDTQYF. CDR3 sequence (DNA): TGTGCCAGCAGCCCAGCGGGAGAGTTCACAGATACGCAGTATTTT.

The genes are TRBV20-1 and TRBJ1-2, with TRBD1 as a possible D gene (5 bases). This CDR3 comprises 11 residues. In germline, CDR1 is DFQATT, CDR2 SNEGSKA (reference sequence). V was shortened by 6 bases and J by 5 bases, with 10 bases between the two germline ends. The CDR3 DNA sequence: TGCAGTGCGCTCCGACAGTATGGCTACACCTTC. This sequence encodes CSALRQYGYTF.

The chain links TRBV5-8 to TRBJ2-5, with 13 bases matching TRBD2. The CDR3 has 17 amino acids. The V gene end was trimmed by 1 base and the J gene end by 11 bases; junction bases not matched to a gene: 14. Germline V gene data show CDR1 as SGHTS and CDR2 as YDEGEE. The CDR3 sequence: CASSLKVPGLAGVSQYF. The DNA for the CDR3 is TGTGCCAGCAGCTTGAAAGTCCCCGGACTAGCGGGAGTCAGTCAGTACTTC.

The rearrangement joins TRBV14 to TRBJ2-1, with 7 bases that match TRBD2. The CDR3 is 12 residues long. Per the germline V gene, CDR1 is SGHDN and CDR2 is FVKESK. The V gene end was trimmed by 6 bases and the J gene end by 6 bases; junction bases not matched to a gene: 2. The CDR3 loop is CASRAGVNEQFF. In nucleotides, the CDR3 is TGTGCCAGCAGGGCGGGAGTCAATGAGCAGTTCTTC. Supplemented by reference TRBV14 and TRBJ2-1, the full variable domain reads EAGVTQFPSHSVIEKGQTVTLRCDPISGHDNLYWYRRVMGKEIKFLLHFVKESKQDESGMPNNRFLAERTGGTYSTLKVQPAELEDSGVYFCASRAGVNEQFFGPGTRLTVL.

The V and J genes are TRBV20-1 and TRBJ2-5; no clear D gene. Germline-derived CDR1 and CDR2 are DFQATT and SNEGSKA (reference sequence). The CDR3 runs to 11 residues. Deletions cut 1 base from V and 5 bases from J, with 5 bases between. CDR3 amino acids: CSARAMETQYF. The CDR3 coding sequence is TGCAGTGCTAGAGCCATGGAGACCCAGTACTTC.

The chain joins TRBV4-2 to TRBJ2-5; TRBD2 matches 11 bases. This CDR3 region has 16 residues. J lost 5 bases, V lost 1 base, and 6 bases had no gene match. Germline CDR1 and CDR2: LGHNA and YNFKEQ. The CDR3 sequence: CASSQALAGGGETQYF. The CDR3 DNA sequence: TGTGCCAGCAGCCAAGCCCTAGCGGGAGGTGGGGAGACCCAGTACTTC.

The V gene is TRBV7-9, the J gene TRBJ2-1, with D possibly being TRBD1 (6 bases). V was pared by 3 bases and J by 6 bases, with 15 bases between. Germline V gives CDR1 SEHNR, CDR2 FQNEAQ (reference sequence). The CDR3 consists of 15 residues. CDR3 sequence (DNA): TGTGCCAGCAGCTTTCCCGCAGGGGTAATCAATGAGCAGTTCTTC. It is translated as CASSFPAGVINEQFF.

This chain connects TRBV29-1 to TRBJ1-2; 9 nucleotides line up with TRBD1. V was clipped by 5 bases and J by 4 bases; unmatched bases: 2. The CDR3 covers 12 residues. Germline V CDR1 and CDR2: SQVTM, ANQGSEA. CDR3 in amino acids: CSVRDRAYGYTF. The CDR3 bases are TGCAGCGTTCGGGACAGGGCCTATGGCTACACCTTC.

The J gene is TRBJ2-1, the V gene TRBV6-4; tentative D call: TRBD2 (5 bases). This CDR3 region has 14 residues. Trimming shortened V by 3 bases and J by 3 bases, and 9 bases separated the two germline ends. Looked up from germline, CDR1 is MRHNA and CDR2 is SNTAGT. The DNA of the CDR3 is TGTGCCAGCAGTGATGTACTAGGCTACAATGAGCAGTTCTTC. This codes for CASSDVLGYNEQFF.

This clone appeared a single time. The chain combines TRBV5-4 with TRBJ2-3; TRBD2 matches at 9 bases. With V trimmed by 1 base and J by 1 base, 4 bases remained unmatched. The CDR3 covers 16 residues. Per the germline V gene, CDR1 is SGHNT and CDR2 is YYREEE (reference sequence). CDR3 residues: CASSLPREGRTDTQYF. The DNA of the CDR3 is TGTGCCAGCAGCTTGCCGCGGGAGGGCCGCACAGATACGCAGTATTTT.

The rearrangement joins TRBV7-2 to TRBJ2-3, with 8 bases that match TRBD2. This CDR3 comprises 14 residues. V lost 6 bases to trimming and J lost 6 bases; unmatched junction nucleotides: 8. Germline V gene lookup returns CDR1 SGHTA and CDR2 FQGNSA. The CDR3 DNA is TGTGCCAGCAGGGGGGGCGGGAGGTGGGATACGCAGTATTTT. Its protein is CASRGGGRWDTQYF.

The V gene is TRBV5-1, the J gene TRBJ1-1; maybe TRBD1 (6 bases). This CDR3 comprises 14 residues. Looked up from germline, CDR1 is SGHRS and CDR2 is YFSETQ. The V end was cut by 0 bases, the J end by 4 bases, with 10 bases between. DNA of the CDR3: TGCGCCAGCAGCTTGGACAGGGCAGCCACTGAAGCTTTCTTT. Amino acid sequence: CASSLDRAATEAFF. Complete variable domain (other parts from reference TRBV5-1 and TRBJ1-1): KAGVTQTPRYLIKTRGQQVTLSCSPISGHRSVSWYQQTPGQGLQFLFEYFSETQRNKGNFPGRFSGRQFSNSRSEMNVSTLELGDSALYLCASSLDRAATEAFFGQGTRLTVV.

The chain is built from TRBV6-1 and TRBJ1-1; D is unresolved. Trimming pared 6 bases from V and 2 bases from J, leaving 4 bases between. The CDR3 has 11 residues. Germline CDR1 is MNHNS and CDR2 is SASEGT. The CDR3 reads CASRFNTEAFF. CDR3 DNA: TGTGCCAGCAGATTTAACACTGAAGCTTTCTTT.

The rearrangement uses TRBV11-2 and TRBJ1-2; D not resolved. The CDR3 sequence is 12 residues long. Germline V CDR1 and CDR2: SGHAT, FQNNGV. The V end was cut by 5 bases, the J end by 4 bases, with 8 bases between. The CDR3 spells CASSTGRYGYTF. CDR3 sequence (DNA): TGTGCCAGCAGCACCGGACGCTATGGCTACACCTTC.

The chain has TRBV19 and TRBJ2-7; D is unresolved. This CDR3 comprises 13 residues. CDR1 LNHDA and CDR2 SQIVND come from the germline V gene (reference sequence). V lost 6 bases and J lost 6, with 15 bases in between. The CDR3 region is CASRPLLSSEQYF. DNA for the CDR3: TGTGCCAGTAGACCCCTCCTTTCTTCCGAGCAGTACTTC. The full variable domain, rest sourced from reference TRBV19 and TRBJ2-7, is DGGITQSPKYLFRKEGQNVTLSCEQNLNHDAMYWYRQDPGQGLRLIYYSQIVNDFQKGDIAEGYSVSREKKESFPLTVTSAQKNPTAFYLCASRPLLSSEQYFGPGTRLTVT.

The genes are TRBV19 and TRBJ1-5, with 8 bases identical to TRBD1. Germline V CDR1 and CDR2: LNHDA, SQIVND (reference sequence). V was pared by 5 bases and J by 3 bases, with 9 bases of the junction left unmatched. The CDR3 totals 16 residues. CDR3 amino acids: CASSSLDRGFNQPQHF. Written as DNA, the CDR3 is TGTGCCAGTAGTTCCCTCGACAGGGGATTCAATCAGCCCCAGCATTTT.